The sequence of this TCR beta chain was determined in a study of OX40 agonist ivuxolimab in advanced cancers. Overall study: From about 23 to 85 years was the age range, with a mean of around 60 years, and roughly 80% were male.

The study's findings and limits: Clonal expansion was among the lowest in partial responders at 0.1-3.0 mg/kg, especially CD8+.

Collection of blood occurred at baseline, at cycle 4 day 1, and at cycle 7 day 1. Remarks on this clone: Its antigen is undetermined.

Germline loops: CDR1 MNHEY, CDR2 SVGAGI. There are 15 residues in the CDR3. With V trimmed by 6 bases and J by 2 bases, 6 bases remained unmatched. Only in-frame clones appear in the TCRdb table, and some are missing; sequencing was by immunoSEQ multiplex PCR. This sample carries under 55,000 clones, less than 90% of them seen once, and the ten largest clones take approximately 7%. This receptor was obtained from an adult with an advanced solid tumor such as melanoma, head and neck, liver or kidney cancer. The specimen was CD4+ or CD8+ T cells sorted from blood, collected in a trial of the OX40 agonist ivuxolimab. This sequence joins TRBV6-5 and TRBJ2-5, with 10 bases fitting TRBD2. The CDR3 here is CASRPPLAGQETQYF. As DNA, the CDR3 is TGTGCCAGCAGGCCTCCACTAGCGGGGCAAGAGACCCAGTACTTC.